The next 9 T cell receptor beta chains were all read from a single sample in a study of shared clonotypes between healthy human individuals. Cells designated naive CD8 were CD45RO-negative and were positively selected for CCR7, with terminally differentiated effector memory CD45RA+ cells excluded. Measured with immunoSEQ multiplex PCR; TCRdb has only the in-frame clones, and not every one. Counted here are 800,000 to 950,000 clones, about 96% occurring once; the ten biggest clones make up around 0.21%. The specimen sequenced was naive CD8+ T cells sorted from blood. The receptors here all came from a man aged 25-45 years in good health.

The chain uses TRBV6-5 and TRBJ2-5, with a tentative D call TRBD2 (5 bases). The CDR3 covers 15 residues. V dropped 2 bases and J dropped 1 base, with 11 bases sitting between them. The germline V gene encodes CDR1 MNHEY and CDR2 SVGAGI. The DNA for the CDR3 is TGTGCCAGCAGTTACCAACTGGACTTCCAAGAGACCCAGTACTTC. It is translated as CASSYQLDFQETQYF.

CDR3 DNA: TGTGCAAGTCGCCCCCCCGAAGAGACCCAGTACTTC. Translating it yields CASRPPEETQYF. The V gene is TRBV12-2, the J gene TRBJ2-5; the table names TRBD2, a call not compared with the DNA. TRBV12-2 is termed a pseudogene. The CDR3 has 12 residues.

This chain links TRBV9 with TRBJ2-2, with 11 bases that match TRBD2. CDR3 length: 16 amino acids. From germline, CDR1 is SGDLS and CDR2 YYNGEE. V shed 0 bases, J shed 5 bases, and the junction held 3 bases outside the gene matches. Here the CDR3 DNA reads TGTGCCAGCAGCGTAGCCACTAGCGGGAGAACCGGGGAGCTGTTTTTT. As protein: CASSVATSGRTGELFF.

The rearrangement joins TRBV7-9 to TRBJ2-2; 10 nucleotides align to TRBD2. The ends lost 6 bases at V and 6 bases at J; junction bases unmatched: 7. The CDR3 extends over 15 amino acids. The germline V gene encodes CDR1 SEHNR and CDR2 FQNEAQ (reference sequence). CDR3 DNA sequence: TGTGCCAGCAGTTCTAGCGGGAGTTCCTCCGGGGAGCTGTTTTTT. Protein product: CASSSSGSSSGELFF.

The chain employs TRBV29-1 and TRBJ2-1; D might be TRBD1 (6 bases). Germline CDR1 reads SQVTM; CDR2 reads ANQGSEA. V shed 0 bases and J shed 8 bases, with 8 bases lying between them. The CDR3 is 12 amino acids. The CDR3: CSVEEGGYEQFF. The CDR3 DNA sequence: TGCAGCGTTGAAGAAGGGGGATATGAGCAGTTCTTC.

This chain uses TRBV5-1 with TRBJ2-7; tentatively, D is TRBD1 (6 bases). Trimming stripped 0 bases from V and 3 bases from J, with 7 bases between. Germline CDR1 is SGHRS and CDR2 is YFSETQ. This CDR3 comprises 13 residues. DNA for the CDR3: TGCGCCAGCAGCTTGGACAGGGACTACGAGCAGTACTTC. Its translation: CASSLDRDYEQYF. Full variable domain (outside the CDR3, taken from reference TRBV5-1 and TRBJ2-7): KAGVTQTPRYLIKTRGQQVTLSCSPISGHRSVSWYQQTPGQGLQFLFEYFSETQRNKGNFPGRFSGRQFSNSRSEMNVSTLELGDSALYLCASSLDRDYEQYFGPGTRLTVT.

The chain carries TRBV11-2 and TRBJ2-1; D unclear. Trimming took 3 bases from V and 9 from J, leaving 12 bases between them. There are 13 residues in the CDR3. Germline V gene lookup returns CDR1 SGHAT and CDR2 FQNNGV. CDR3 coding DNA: TGTGCCAGCAGCTTCAAGGGTGGTGGTGAGCAGTTCTTC. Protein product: CASSFKGGGEQFF.

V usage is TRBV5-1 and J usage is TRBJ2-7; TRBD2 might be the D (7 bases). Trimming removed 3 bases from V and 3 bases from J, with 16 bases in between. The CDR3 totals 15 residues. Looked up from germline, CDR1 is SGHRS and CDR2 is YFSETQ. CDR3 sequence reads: CASSSLQGGDYEQYF. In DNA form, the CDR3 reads TGCGCCAGCAGCTCCTTACAGGGAGGGGACTACGAGCAGTACTTC.

The CDR3 sequence is CASSFETVNTEAFF. The CDR3 DNA sequence: TGTGCCAGCAGCTTTGAGACAGTTAACACTGAAGCTTTCTTT. The V and J genes are TRBV7-9 and TRBJ1-1; TRBD1 might be the D (5 bases). V gave up 3 bases and J gave up 2 bases, with 10 bases separating them. Germline loops: CDR1 SEHNR, CDR2 FQNEAQ (reference sequence). This CDR3 spans 14 amino acids.